This is a list of T cell receptor beta chains from one sample in a study of CD8 T cells in ankylosing spondylitis. A single record per CDR3 protein comes from TCRdb applying MiXCR to the 5' RACE reads. The table includes some 270,000 distinct CDR3 sequences, under 20% detected once. The sample taken for sequencing was blood, either unsorted or a sorted T cell fraction (not recorded which). Source of these receptors: a male donor with ankylosing spondylitis or in good health (not recorded which). Each CDR3 is given with its conserved first and last residue. The order of the fields is clone size, D gene, J gene, V gene, CDR3 length, CDR3 protein, CDR3 DNA. The D gene is left open where the match is weak. The listing skips clone size in some rows; elsewhere it reads once, few, many or a size class.

>-|-|TRBJ2-1|TRBV29-1|12
CSVEANYNEQFF
TGCAGCGTTGAGGCCAACTACAATGAGCAGTTCTTC
>-|-|TRBJ2-7|TRBV13|12
CASSLLGEEQHF
TGTGCCAGCAGCTTATTAGGTGAAGAGCAGCACTTC
>few|-|TRBJ2-3|TRBV12-5|13
CASGWSHTDTQYF
TGTGCTAGTGGTTGGAGCCACACAGATACGCAGTATTTT
>once|-|TRBJ2-7|TRBV10-3|14
CAISLEGLGDEQYF
TGTGCCATCAGTTTGGAGGGCCTGGGGGACGAGCAGTACTTC
>few|-|TRBJ1-4|TRBV4-3|18
CASSQKIVGVATNEKLFF
TGCGCCAGCAGCCAAAAGATCGTGGGCGTTGCAACTAATGAAAAACTGTTTTTT
>few|-|TRBJ2-1|TRBV27|15
CASSSGTGGFNEQFF
TGTGCCAGCAGTAGTGGAACGGGGGGCTTCAATGAGCAGTTCTTC
>-|-|TRBJ2-7|TRBV7-2|15
CASSPGDRFTYEQYF
TGTGCCAGCAGCCCAGGGGACCGATTTACCTACGAGCAGTACTTC
>few|TRBD2|TRBJ2-3|TRBV29-1|17
CSVAGRLAGGAVDTQYF
TGCAGCGTCGCGGGACGACTAGCGGGAGGGGCCGTAGATACGCAGTATTTT
>few|-|TRBJ2-2|TRBV28|15
CASSPGGPNTGELFF
TGTGCCAGCAGTCCTGGGGGTCCGAACACCGGGGAGCTGTTTTTT
>-|-|TRBJ2-7|TRBV29-1|12
CSVITGSYEQYF
TGCAGCGTCATCACGGGATCCTACGAGCAGTACTTC
>few|TRBD2|TRBJ2-7|TRBV10-3|19
CAISGIPGQGLAGSYEQYF
TGTGCCATCAGTGGGATCCCGGGCCAGGGACTAGCGGGATCCTACGAGCAGTACTTC
>-|-|TRBJ2-7|TRBV5-6|14
CASSLIASSYEQYF
TGTGCCAGCAGCTTGATCGCCAGCTCCTACGAGCAGTACTTC
>-|-|TRBJ2-7|TRBV21-1|16
CASSKRASGRASEQYF
TGTGCCAGCAGCAAAAGGGCTAGCGGGAGGGCCTCCGAGCAGTACTTC
>-|-|TRBJ2-7|TRBV21-1|11
CAGGGGYEQYF
TGTGCCGGCGGAGGGGGTTACGAGCAGTACTTC
>few|TRBD1|TRBJ2-5|TRBV3-1|18
CASSQIGTGDVYQETQYF
TGTGCCAGCAGCCAGATAGGGACAGGGGACGTCTACCAAGAGACCCAGTACTTC
>few|-|TRBJ1-1|TRBV4-3|15
CASSLTGALNTEAFF
TGCGCCAGCAGCCTTACTGGGGCTTTGAACACTGAAGCTTTCTTT
>few|TRBD2|TRBJ2-1|TRBV11-2|20
CASSLNDARGEGLLWYEQFF
TGTGCCAGCAGCTTAAATGATGCAAGAGGGGAGGGCCTCCTATGGTATGAGCAGTTCTTC
>-|-|TRBJ2-2|TRBV4-2|16
CASSQAREEDTGELFF
TGTGCCAGCAGCCAAGCCAGGGAAGAGGACACCGGGGAGCTGTTTTTT
>-|TRBD1|TRBJ2-3|TRBV12-3/TRBV12-4|16
CASSFLGDRGPATQYF
TGTGCCAGCAGTTTTCTGGGGGACAGGGGGCCGGCTACGCAGTATTTT
>few|-|TRBJ2-7|TRBV6-5|13
CASSYSNGLGQYF
TGTGCCAGCAGTTACTCGAACGGGCTCGGGCAGTACTTC
>-|-|TRBJ2-2|TRBV7-8|16
CASSLRNPGISGELFF
TGTGCCAGCAGCCTTAGGAACCCCGGGATCTCCGGGGAGCTGTTTTTT
>-|-|TRBJ1-1|TRBV12-3/TRBV12-4|16
CASSPPLRGMGTEAFF
TGTGCCAGCAGCCCCCCTTTGCGGGGGATGGGCACTGAAGCTTTCTTT
>-|-|TRBJ2-5|TRBV13|14
CASSAATGQETQYF
TGTGCCAGCAGTGCGGCGACAGGCCAAGAGACCCAGTACTTC
>once|TRBD2|TRBJ2-3|TRBV29-1|15
CSVVGTSGNTDTQYF
TGCAGCGTTGTGGGGACTAGCGGGAACACAGATACGCAGTATTTT
>few|TRBD2|TRBJ2-1|TRBV20-1|18
CSARDSLGSGSSYNEQFF
TGCAGTGCTAGAGATAGCCTTGGTAGCGGGAGTTCCTACAATGAGCAGTTCTTC
>-|-|TRBJ2-2|TRBV3-1|17
CASSQDPRQGGTGELFF
TGTGCCAGCAGCCAAGACCCGAGACAGGGAGGGACCGGGGAGCTGTTTTTT
>few|TRBD2|TRBJ2-7|TRBV11-2|16
CASSLGWASGRGEQYF
TGTGCCAGCAGCTTAGGTTGGGCTAGCGGGAGAGGTGAGCAGTACTTC
>-|TRBD2|TRBJ2-3|TRBV19|17
CASRSGLAGVGLNTQYF
TGTGCCAGTAGATCCGGACTAGCGGGAGTGGGGCTGAATACGCAGTATTTT
>few|TRBD1|TRBJ2-5|TRBV4-2|15
CASSQITGGEETQYF
TGTGCCAGCAGCCAAATTACAGGGGGCGAAGAGACCCAGTACTTC
>few|TRBD2|TRBJ2-5|TRBV12-3/TRBV12-4|14
CASNLAGVGETQYF
TGTGCCAGCAACCTAGCGGGAGTCGGAGAGACCCAGTACTTC
>-|-|TRBJ2-2|TRBV11-2|12
CASSTDSGELFF
TGTGCCAGCAGCACTGACAGCGGGGAGCTGTTTTTT
>-|-|TRBJ2-1|TRBV6-2/TRBV6-3|18
CASSSIRDSSFSYNEQFF
TGTGCCAGCAGTTCCATCCGGGACTCCTCATTCTCCTACAATGAGCAGTTCTTC
>-|-|TRBJ1-1|TRBV14|12
CASSQGWELAFF
TGTGCCAGCAGCCAAGGATGGGAGTTGGCTTTCTTT
>many|-|TRBJ1-2|TRBV4-1|17
CASSQEGDRFLVYGYTF
TGCGCCAGCAGCCAAGAAGGAGACAGGTTTTTGGTCTATGGCTACACCTTC
>-|-|TRBJ1-1|TRBV12-3/TRBV12-4|15
CASSAAGLSNTEAFF
TGTGCCAGCAGTGCCGCGGGACTCTCGAACACTGAAGCTTTCTTT
>-|TRBD1|TRBJ2-4|TRBV5-1|18
CASSLERAGTGVQNIQYF
TGCGCCAGCAGCTTGGAGAGGGCTGGGACAGGGGTTCAGAACATTCAGTACTTC